Presented here are 9 T cell receptor beta chains from one specimen sequenced in a study of response to subunit inactivated influenza vaccine. Via MiXCR, TCRdb re-called the RT-PCR reads, giving one row per CDR3 protein. This repertoire shows 530,000 or so distinct CDR3 sequences, roughly 15% found once; its top ten account for around 10%. Specimen: PBMCs from blood, collected less than 13 days after vaccination. All receptors derive from a man in his forties or fifties who received an inactivated influenza vaccine.

This sequence joins TRBV7-9 and TRBJ2-5; 10 bases map to TRBD2. CDR3 size: 16 residues. Germline-derived CDR1 and CDR2 are SEHNR and FQNEAQ (reference sequence). V lost 5 bases, J lost 2 bases, and 8 bases stayed unmatched. The CDR3, as DNA: TGTGCCAGCAGCGCCATCGTACTAGCGGGGCAAGAGACCCAGTACTTC. Amino acids: CASSAIVLAGQETQYF.

This clonotype was seen a few times. The chain couples TRBV7-8 to TRBJ2-1; 7 bases agree with TRBD2. Germline V CDR1 and CDR2: SGHVS, FQNEAQ. The trim removed 5 bases at V and 12 bases at J, leaving 19 bases unmatched. The CDR3 runs to 16 residues. The CDR3 protein is CASSPKRLAPTTRQFF. The CDR3, as DNA: TGTGCCAGCAGCCCCAAAAGACTAGCCCCTACTACACGGCAGTTCTTC.

The V gene is TRBV20-1, the J gene TRBJ2-3, with TRBD2 matching over 11 bases. CDR1 and CDR2 from the germline V gene are DFQATT and SNEGSKA (reference sequence). V gave up 3 bases and J gave up 3 bases; unmatched junction bases: 5. The CDR3 has 15 amino acids. CDR3 in DNA: TGCAGTGCTAGGCGACTAGCGGGGAGTACAGATACGCAGTATTTT. Its translation is CSARRLAGSTDTQYF.

This sequence joins TRBV3-1 and TRBJ1-1, with D possibly being TRBD1 (5 bases). With 0 bases removed from V and 1 base from J, the gap between germline ends came to 9 bases. CDR1 is LGHDT and CDR2 is YNNKEL in the germline V gene (reference sequence). CDR3 size: 15 residues. CDR3 sequence: CASSQEAQGNTEAFF. CDR3 in DNA: TGTGCCAGCAGCCAAGAGGCCCAGGGGAACACTGAAGCTTTCTTT.

This clonotype came up a few times. V gene TRBV5-5 combines with J gene TRBJ1-2; 7 bases match TRBD1. The germline CDR1 and CDR2 sequences are SGHKS and YYEKEE (reference sequence). There are 15 residues in the CDR3. The ends lost 0 bases at V and 8 bases at J; junction bases unmatched: 10. This CDR3 reads CASSLGTGPGGGYTF. Here the CDR3 DNA reads TGTGCCAGCAGCTTGGGGACAGGACCTGGAGGGGGCTACACCTTC.

This chain joins TRBV7-6 and TRBJ2-1, with 7 positions matching TRBD1. The CDR3 consists of 15 residues. Germline trimming cut 2 bases from V and 2 bases from J; bases unmatched to any gene: 3. From germline, CDR1 is SGHVS and CDR2 FNYEAQ. Here the CDR3 DNA reads TGTGCCAGCAGCTTATCCAGGGGGACCTACAATGAGCAGTTCTTC. This sequence encodes CASSLSRGTYNEQFF.

This clonotype turned up a few times. This CDR3 is CASSYSTGRFSYEQYF. For the CDR3, the DNA is TGTGCCAGCAGTTACTCGACAGGGCGCTTCTCCTACGAGCAGTACTTC. V usage is TRBV6-2 or TRBV6-3 and J usage is TRBJ2-7, with TRBD1 identical over 7 bases. This CDR3 region has 16 residues. CDR1 and CDR2 from the germline V gene are MNHEY and SVGEGT. With 0 bases clipped from V and 0 bases from J, the junction kept 5 bases outside the gene matches.

The chain combines TRBV20-1 with TRBJ1-5; 10 bases map to TRBD1. The CDR3 has 17 amino acids. J lost 5 bases, V lost 3 bases, and 13 bases had no gene match. The germline gives CDR1 DFQATT, CDR2 SNEGSKA (reference sequence). This CDR3 is CSARLDRGFSVDQPQHF. The CDR3 DNA reads as TGCAGTGCTAGGCTGGACAGGGGGTTCAGCGTCGATCAGCCCCAGCATTTT.

The chain recombines TRBV10-3 with TRBJ2-1, with 7 positions matching TRBD1. This CDR3 comprises 14 residues. The V gene's germline CDR1 is ENHRY and CDR2 SYGVKD. V lost 10 bases and J lost 5; bases outside the gene matches: 11. CDR3: CATRDRFLNNEQFF. In nucleotides, the CDR3 is TGTGCCACTAGGGACAGATTCTTGAACAATGAGCAGTTCTTC.